Presented here are 18 T cell receptor beta chains from one specimen sequenced in a study of T cell responses to AZD1222 COVID-19 vaccine. Produced via immunoSEQ multiplex PCR; TCRdb's table is partial and in-frame only. The table shows more than 150,000 clones, with 85% to 90% occurring only once. This sample comprised peripheral blood, obtained on day 0 of AZD1222 vaccination. All receptors come from an adult in good health.

This chain uses TRBV7-2 with TRBJ2-3; maybe TRBD2 (5 bases). The germline gives CDR1 SGHTA, CDR2 FQGNSA. This CDR3 is built from 16 residues. Between the trimmed V and J ends, which lost 1 base and 0 bases, there was a span of 11 bases. The CDR3 loop is CASSLGTYSSTDTQYF. The CDR3 region has the DNA TGTGCCAGCAGCTTAGGGACTTATTCTAGCACAGATACGCAGTATTTT.

The V gene is TRBV28, the J gene TRBJ2-1; no firm D call. V lost 6 bases and J lost 3, with 12 bases in between. Germline V lookup: CDR1 MDHEN, CDR2 SYDVKM. The CDR3 sequence is 14 residues long. The CDR3 DNA is TGTGCCAGCAGCCCCCAGACATTCTACAATGAGCAGTTCTTC. As protein: CASSPQTFYNEQFF.

The chain joins TRBV19 to TRBJ1-2; D is undetermined. Germline lookup yields CDR1 LNHDA and CDR2 SQIVND (reference sequence). V was pared by 3 bases and J by 5 bases, with 7 bases between. The CDR3 covers 12 residues. CDR3 residues: CASSIQTYGYTF. Written as DNA, the CDR3 is TGTGCCAGTAGTATCCAGACTTATGGCTACACCTTC.

The V call is TRBV5-5, the J call TRBJ2-5, with 8 bases that match TRBD1. The CDR3 spans 16 residues. Germline V gene lookup returns CDR1 SGHKS and CDR2 YYEKEE (reference sequence). V lost 0 bases and J lost 1; bases outside the gene matches: 5. The CDR3 region has the DNA TGTGCCAGCAGCTTGGCCTTCGGACAGGGCCAAGAGACCCAGTACTTC. Its protein is CASSLAFGQGQETQYF.

The CDR3: CASGGAGGNTEAFF. The CDR3 DNA is TGTGCCAGCGGGGGCGCGGGAGGGAACACTGAAGCTTTCTTT. The chain uses TRBV6-6 and TRBJ1-1, with D possibly TRBD1 on 6 matching bases. Germline-derived CDR1 and CDR2 are MNHNY and SVGAGI (reference sequence). The CDR3 runs 14 residues. V dropped 8 bases and J dropped 1 base, with 14 bases sitting between them.

This rearrangement joins TRBV6-1 to TRBJ2-1, with 9 bases aligning to TRBD2. The CDR3 runs 17 residues. The J segment lost 9 bases and the V segment lost 1 base, leaving 13 bases of the junction unmatched. Per the germline V gene, CDR1 is MNHNS and CDR2 is SASEGT. CDR3 protein: CASSEGGRAMLRSEQFF. CDR3 coding DNA: TGTGCCAGCAGTGAAGGCGGGAGGGCCATGCTGCGTAGTGAGCAGTTCTTC.

This chain joins TRBV5-4 and TRBJ1-6; unclear D gene. The CDR3 runs 16 residues. Trimming shortened V by 1 base and J by 0 bases, and 8 bases separated the two germline ends. Germline V gene sequence: CDR1 SGHNT, CDR2 YYREEE (reference sequence). The CDR3 DNA follows: TGTGCCAGCAGCTTGCAGGCGGACTCCTATAATTCACCCCTCCACTTT. It yields the protein CASSLQADSYNSPLHF.

The chain links TRBV27 to TRBJ2-7; no clear D gene. Trimming took 3 bases from V and 1 from J, leaving 10 bases between them. Germline lookup yields CDR1 MNHEY and CDR2 SMNVEV (reference sequence). The CDR3 contains 14 residues. CDR3 DNA: TGTGCCAGCAGTTTCACAAGCAATTCCTACGAGCAGTACTTC. Translating gives CASSFTSNSYEQYF.

The gene calls are TRBV12-3 or TRBV12-4 and TRBJ2-5, with D tentatively TRBD1 (5 bases). The CDR3 runs 13 residues. Trimming removed 4 bases from V and 4 bases from J, with 10 bases in between. CDR3 nucleotides: TGTGCCAGCAGTTCGGCAGGGCCAGAGACCCAGTACTTC. Protein: CASSSAGPETQYF.

For this clone: The sample holds other DNA sequences that translate to the same CDR3. CDR3 sequence (DNA): TGTGCCAGCAGCCGGGACAGGGGAAATGAAAAACTGTTTTTT. Its translation is CASSRDRGNEKLFF. The gene calls are TRBV7-2 and TRBJ1-4, with 10 bases fitting TRBD1. V was pared by 5 bases and J by 5 bases, with 2 bases of the junction left unmatched. Germline V gives CDR1 SGHTA, CDR2 FQGNSA. CDR3 length: 14 amino acids.

The V and J genes are TRBV24-1 and TRBJ2-1; no firm D call. Germline V gene data show CDR1 as KGHDR and CDR2 as SFDVKD. This CDR3 spans 13 amino acids. V was trimmed by 0 bases and J by 7 bases, leaving 6 bases between them. The CDR3 DNA is TGTGCCACCAGTGATTTGAATAGGAATGAGCAGTTCTTC. Residues: CATSDLNRNEQFF.

The V call is TRBV28, the J call TRBJ1-3; TRBD1 matches 7 bases. V was clipped by 3 bases and J by 4 bases; unmatched bases: 6. Germline-derived CDR1 and CDR2 are MDHEN and SYDVKM. The CDR3 totals 15 residues. The DNA for the CDR3 is TGTGCCAGCAGTTTGGTACAGGGGCGCGGAAACACCATATATTTT. Encoded protein: CASSLVQGRGNTIYF.

The chain carries TRBV19 and TRBJ1-4; no definite D call. Trimming removed 3 bases from V and 0 bases from J, with 5 bases in between. The CDR3 spans 14 residues. Germline V gene lookup returns CDR1 LNHDA and CDR2 SQIVND (reference sequence). The CDR3 DNA reads TGTGCCAGTAGTATGCACGCAACTAATGAAAAACTGTTTTTT. This gives the protein CASSMHATNEKLFF.

This sequence joins TRBV28 and TRBJ1-2, with D tentatively TRBD1 (5 bases). The germline V gene encodes CDR1 MDHEN and CDR2 SYDVKM. The CDR3 spans 13 residues. The V gene lost 3 bases and the J gene lost 4 bases, with 9 bases spanning the gap. For the CDR3, the DNA is TGTGCCAGCAGTTTCAGGGCTCCCTATGGCTACACCTTC. This encodes CASSFRAPYGYTF.

In its sample, this clone was seen once. The V call is TRBV5-1, the J call TRBJ2-7, with D possibly TRBD2 on 5 matching bases. The germline CDR1 and CDR2 sequences are SGHRS and YFSETQ. The CDR3 loop spans 14 amino acids. V lost 4 bases to trimming and J lost 4 bases, with 15 bases between them. The CDR3 region has the DNA TGCGCCAGCAGCACCAGCGGTTCCACATACGAGCAGTACTTC. Translation gives CASSTSGSTYEQYF.

V gene TRBV20-1 combines with J gene TRBJ2-5; TRBD1 might be the D (5 bases). V lost 3 bases and J lost 7, with 21 bases in between. Per the germline V gene, CDR1 is DFQATT and CDR2 is SNEGSKA (reference sequence). The CDR3 length is 15 residues. The CDR3 nucleotides are TGCAGTGCTAGTGCGATTCTAGTGGATAGGGGGACCCAGTACTTC. Its translation is CSASAILVDRGTQYF.

The V and J genes are TRBV5-1 and TRBJ1-2, with D possibly TRBD1 on 6 matching bases. Germline lookup yields CDR1 SGHRS and CDR2 YFSETQ. V was cut by 3 bases and J by 7 bases, with 25 bases left in between. This CDR3 region has 17 residues. The CDR3 DNA reads TGCGCCAGCAGCTCCGGGGATCGGGACACGGGGCGCGGTGGCTACACCTTC. Encoded protein: CASSSGDRDTGRGGYTF.

This sequence joins TRBV6-2 or TRBV6-3 and TRBJ1-1; 12 bases are a match to TRBD1. CDR1 is MNHEY, CDR2 SVGEGT, per germline. The CDR3 consists of 17 residues. Trimming cost V 2 bases and J 5 bases; bases outside gene matches: 9. In DNA, the CDR3 is TGTGCCAGCAGTTACGGCGGGACAGGGGGCAGGGGGACTGAAGCTTTCTTT. It yields the protein CASSYGGTGGRGTEAFF.